Sequencing of this T cell receptor (beta chain) was carried out in a study of blood T cells in healthy people across ages. A word on this clonotype: The antigen is not known.

Through a sample-barcoded 5' primer and a J-beta primer mix, a second PCR was run for 7 to 11 cycles. Per-sample output comprised a minimum of 2.5 million paired-end reads containing CDR3. TCRdb re-analysed the 5' RACE reads in MiXCR, keeping a single row per CDR3 protein. The data show around 1,600,000 distinct CDR3 sequences, roughly two fifths seen once. Germline V gene sequence: CDR1 DFQATT, CDR2 SNEGSKA (reference sequence). The CDR3 sequence is 12 residues long. With 7 bases removed from V and 6 bases from J, the gap between germline ends came to 15 bases. Study outcomes and limitations: There were more naive CD4+ cells and higher diversity in long-lived donors than in aged donors. Lack of knowledge of donor CMV status possibly confounded expanded clonotype changes.

The rearrangement uses TRBV20-1 and TRBJ1-2; the D is unclear. Specimen: blood. The sequence was obtained from a woman under 30 in good health. The CDR3 region has the DNA TGCAGTGGACCCACGCCCAACCATGGCTACACCTTC. This encodes CSGPTPNHGYTF.